The source of this TCR beta chain is a study of shared clonotypes between healthy human individuals. Findings of the study overall: Memory subsets generally showed lower estimated richness than naive subsets.

This clone occurred once. Its antigen is still unknown. In germline, CDR1 is LNHNV, CDR2 YYDKDF (reference sequence). Trimming removed 2 bases from V and 8 bases from J, with 15 bases in between. The CDR3 extends over 15 amino acids. The data were produced by immunoSEQ multiplex PCR, yet TCRdb's version contains in-frame clones alone and is incomplete. This repertoire shows 2 million to 2.5 million clones, about 90% found once; its top ten account for approximately 0.4%. The sequencing input was naive CD4+ T cells from PBMCs. Subset noted: CD45RA+ positively selected. V is TRBV15 and J is TRBJ1-4; D is unclear. The source of this sequence is a man aged 18-30 years in good health. Some clones in this sample may be carry-over from other donors' samples. The CDR3 nucleotides are TGTGCCACCAGCAGAACATCCGGGGTGGAGGAAAAACTGTTTTTT. It translates to CATSRTSGVEEKLFF. Full variable domain (remainder filled in from reference TRBV15 and TRBJ1-4): DAMVIQNPRYQVTQFGKPVTLSCSQTLNHNVMYWYQQKSSQAPKLLFHYYDKDFNNEADTPDNFQSRRPNTSFCFLDIRSPGLGDTAMYLCATSRTSGVEEKLFFGSGTQLSVL.